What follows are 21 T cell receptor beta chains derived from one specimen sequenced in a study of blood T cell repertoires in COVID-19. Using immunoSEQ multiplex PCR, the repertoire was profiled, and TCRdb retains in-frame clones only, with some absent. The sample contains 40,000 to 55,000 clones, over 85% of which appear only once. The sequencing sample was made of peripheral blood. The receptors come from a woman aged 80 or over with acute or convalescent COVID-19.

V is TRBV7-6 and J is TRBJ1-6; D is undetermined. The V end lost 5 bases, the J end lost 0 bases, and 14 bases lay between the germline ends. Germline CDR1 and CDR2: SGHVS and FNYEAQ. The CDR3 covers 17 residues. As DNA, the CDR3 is TGTGCCAGCAGCCATTCATCTAGTAGCTCCTATAATTCACCCCTCCACTTT. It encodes CASSHSSSSSYNSPLHF. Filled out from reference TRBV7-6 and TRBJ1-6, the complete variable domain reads GAGVSQSPRYKVTKRGQDVALRCDPISGHVSLYWYRQALGQGPEFLTYFNYEAQQDKSGLPNDRFSAERPEGSISTLTIQRTEQRDSAMYRCASSHSSSSSYNSPLHFGNGTRLTVT.

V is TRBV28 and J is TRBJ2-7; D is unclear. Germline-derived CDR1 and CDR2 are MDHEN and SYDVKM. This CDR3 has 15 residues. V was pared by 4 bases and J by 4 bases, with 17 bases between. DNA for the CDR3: TGTGCCAGCAGTTCCTCCGACAAGCTGGTGTACGAGCAGTACGTC. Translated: CASSSSDKLVYEQYV.

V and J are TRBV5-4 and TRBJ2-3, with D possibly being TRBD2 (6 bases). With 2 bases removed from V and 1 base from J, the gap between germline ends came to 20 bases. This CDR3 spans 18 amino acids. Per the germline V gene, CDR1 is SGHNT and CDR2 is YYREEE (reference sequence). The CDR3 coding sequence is TGTGCCAGCAGCTTCAAGGCCGGTGGAGGGGCGGGCACAGATACGCAGTATTTT. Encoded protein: CASSFKAGGGAGTDTQYF.

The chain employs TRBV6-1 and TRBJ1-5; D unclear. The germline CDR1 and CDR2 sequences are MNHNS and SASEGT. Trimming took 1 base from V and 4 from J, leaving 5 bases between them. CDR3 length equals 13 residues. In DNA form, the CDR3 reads TGTGCCAGCAGTGAAGAATTAAATCAGCCCCAGCATTTT. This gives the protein CASSEELNQPQHF.

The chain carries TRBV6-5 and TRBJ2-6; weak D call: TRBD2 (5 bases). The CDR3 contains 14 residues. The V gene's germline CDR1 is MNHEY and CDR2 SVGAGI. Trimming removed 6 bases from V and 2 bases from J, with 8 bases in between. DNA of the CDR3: TGTGCCAGCAGGAGGGTCCCTGGGGCCAACGTCCTGACTTTC. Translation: CASRRVPGANVLTF.

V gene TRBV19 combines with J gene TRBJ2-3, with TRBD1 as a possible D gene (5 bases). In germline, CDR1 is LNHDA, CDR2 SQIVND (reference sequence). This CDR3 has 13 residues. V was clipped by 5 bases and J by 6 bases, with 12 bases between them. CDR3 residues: CASSFQGLDTQYF. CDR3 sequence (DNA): TGTGCCAGTAGTTTCCAGGGATTGGATACGCAGTATTTT.

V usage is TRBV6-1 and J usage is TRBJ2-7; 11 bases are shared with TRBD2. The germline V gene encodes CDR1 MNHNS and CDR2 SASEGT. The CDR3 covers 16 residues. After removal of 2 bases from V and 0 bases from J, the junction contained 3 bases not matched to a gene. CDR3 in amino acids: CASSELAGGSSYEQYV. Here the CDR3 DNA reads TGTGCCAGCAGTGAACTAGCGGGGGGTAGCTCCTACGAGCAGTACGTC.

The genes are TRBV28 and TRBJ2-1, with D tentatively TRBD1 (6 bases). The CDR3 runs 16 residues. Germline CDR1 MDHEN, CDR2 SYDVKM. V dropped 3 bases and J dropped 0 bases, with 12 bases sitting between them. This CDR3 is CASSFLDSRSYNEQFF. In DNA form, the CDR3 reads TGTGCCAGCAGTTTCTTGGACAGCCGCTCCTACAATGAGCAGTTCTTC.

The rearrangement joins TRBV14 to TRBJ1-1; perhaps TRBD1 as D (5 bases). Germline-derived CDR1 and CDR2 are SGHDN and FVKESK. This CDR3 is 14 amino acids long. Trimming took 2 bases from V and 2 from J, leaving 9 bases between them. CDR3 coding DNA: TGTGCCAGCAGCCAACTTGACAGCAACACTGAAGCTTTCTTT. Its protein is CASSQLDSNTEAFF.

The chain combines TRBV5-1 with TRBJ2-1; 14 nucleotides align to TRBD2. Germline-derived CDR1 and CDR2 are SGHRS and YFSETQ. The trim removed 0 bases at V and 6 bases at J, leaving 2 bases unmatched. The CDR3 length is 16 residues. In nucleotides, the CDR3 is TGCGCCAGCAGCTTGGGGACTAGCGGGGGGTTCAATGAGCAGTTCTTC. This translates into CASSLGTSGGFNEQFF.

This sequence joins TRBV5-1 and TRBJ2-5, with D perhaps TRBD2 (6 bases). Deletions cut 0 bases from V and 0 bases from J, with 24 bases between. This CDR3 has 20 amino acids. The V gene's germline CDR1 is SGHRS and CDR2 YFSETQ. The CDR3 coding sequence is TGCGCCAGCAGCTTGGGGCCGTACGGAGGGAGGCTTGGGTACCAAGAGACCCAGTACTTC. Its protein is CASSLGPYGGRLGYQETQYF.

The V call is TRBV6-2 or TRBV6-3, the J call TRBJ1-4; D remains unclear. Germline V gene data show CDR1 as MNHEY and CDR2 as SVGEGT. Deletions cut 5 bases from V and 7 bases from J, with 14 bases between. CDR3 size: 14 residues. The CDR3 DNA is TGTGCCAGCAGTCCGGGAAGGAAGGGTGAAAAACTGTTTTTT. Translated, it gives CASSPGRKGEKLFF.

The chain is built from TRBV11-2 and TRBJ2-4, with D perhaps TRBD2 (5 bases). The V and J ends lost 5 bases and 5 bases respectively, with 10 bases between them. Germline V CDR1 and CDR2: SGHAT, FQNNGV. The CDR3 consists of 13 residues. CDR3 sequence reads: CASSQTSQNIQYF. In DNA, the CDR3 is TGTGCCAGCAGCCAAACTAGTCAAAACATTCAGTACTTC.

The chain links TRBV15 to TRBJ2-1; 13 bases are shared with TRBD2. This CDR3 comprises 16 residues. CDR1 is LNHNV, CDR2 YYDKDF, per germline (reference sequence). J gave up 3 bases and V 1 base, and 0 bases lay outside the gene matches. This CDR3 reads CATSRGTSGGYNEQFF. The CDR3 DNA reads TGTGCCACCAGCAGAGGGACTAGCGGGGGCTACAATGAGCAGTTCTTC.

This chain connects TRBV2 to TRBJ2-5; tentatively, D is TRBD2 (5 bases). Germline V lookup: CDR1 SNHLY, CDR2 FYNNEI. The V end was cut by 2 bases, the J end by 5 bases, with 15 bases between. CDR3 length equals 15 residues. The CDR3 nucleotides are TGTGCCAGCAGTGAATTGGTAGCGAGGCGGGAGACCCAGTACTTC. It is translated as CASSELVARRETQYF.

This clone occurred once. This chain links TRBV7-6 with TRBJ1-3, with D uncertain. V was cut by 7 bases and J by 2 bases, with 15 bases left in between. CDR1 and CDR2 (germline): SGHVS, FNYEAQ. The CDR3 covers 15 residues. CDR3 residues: CASIPLAGAGNTIYF. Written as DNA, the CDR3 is TGTGCCAGCATCCCCCTCGCGGGAGCTGGAAACACCATATATTTT.

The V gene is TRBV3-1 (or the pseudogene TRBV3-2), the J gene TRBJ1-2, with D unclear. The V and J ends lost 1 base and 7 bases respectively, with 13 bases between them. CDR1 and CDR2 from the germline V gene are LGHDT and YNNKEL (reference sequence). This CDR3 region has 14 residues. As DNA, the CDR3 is TGTGCCAGCAGCCAAGTTGATCGGGAGTCTGGCTACACCTTC. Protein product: CASSQVDRESGYTF.

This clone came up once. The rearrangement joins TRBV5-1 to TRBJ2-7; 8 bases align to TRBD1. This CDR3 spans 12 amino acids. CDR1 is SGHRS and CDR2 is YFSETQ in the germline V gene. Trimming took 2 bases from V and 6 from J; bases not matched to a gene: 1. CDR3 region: CASSFTGGEQYF. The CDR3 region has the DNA TGCGCCAGCAGCTTTACAGGGGGCGAGCAGTACTTC.

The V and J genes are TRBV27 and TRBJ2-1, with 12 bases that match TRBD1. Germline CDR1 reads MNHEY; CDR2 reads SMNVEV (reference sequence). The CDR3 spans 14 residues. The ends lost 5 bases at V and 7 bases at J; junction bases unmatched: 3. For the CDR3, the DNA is TGTGCCAGCAGTATGGGACAGGGGGCGAATGAGCAGTTCTTC. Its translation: CASSMGQGANEQFF.

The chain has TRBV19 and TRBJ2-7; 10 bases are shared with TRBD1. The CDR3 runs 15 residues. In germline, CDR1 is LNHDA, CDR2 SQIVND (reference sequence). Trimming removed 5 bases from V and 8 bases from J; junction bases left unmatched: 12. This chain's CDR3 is CASSARTGGELKQYF. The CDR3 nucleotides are TGTGCCAGTAGTGCCCGGACAGGGGGGGAATTGAAGCAGTACTTC. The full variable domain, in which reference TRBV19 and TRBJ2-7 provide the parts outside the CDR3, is DGGITQSPKYLFRKEGQNVTLSCEQNLNHDAMYWYRQDPGQGLRLIYYSQIVNDFQKGDIAEGYSVSREKKESFPLTVTSAQKNPTAFYLCASSARTGGELKQYFGPGTRLTVT.

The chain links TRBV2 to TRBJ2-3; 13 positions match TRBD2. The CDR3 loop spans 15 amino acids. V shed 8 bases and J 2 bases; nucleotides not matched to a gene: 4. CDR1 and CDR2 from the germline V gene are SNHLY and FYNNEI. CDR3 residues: CASLTSGGYTDTQYF. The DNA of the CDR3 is TGTGCCAGCTTGACTAGCGGGGGGTACACAGATACGCAGTATTTT.